This TCR beta chain originates from a study of cytomegalovirus exposure and HLA in healthy donors. Study-level information: Early released data had about 80 million unique TCRs, all coming from HLA-typed donors.

Study findings and constraints: CMV serostatus was the only recorded immune exposure for donors. The study labeled around 160 TCR beta chains cytomegalovirus-associated. TRBV6-2, TRBV6-3 and other indistinguishable V segments were excluded.

Concerning this clone itself: Its matching antigen is unknown.

The PCR made use of 60 Vbeta and 13 Jbeta primers. Repertoires were generated with immunoSEQ multiplex PCR, while TCRdb's copy carries only in-frame clones and drops some. The data contain roughly 160,000 clones, roughly 79% of them seen just once; the ten biggest clones take up under 15%. J was trimmed by 1 base and V by 3 bases; bases with no gene match: 19. The CDR3 has 21 amino acids. Germline lookup yields CDR1 SGHVS and CDR2 FQNEAQ. This clonotype was sampled from a woman aged 50 to 60 in good health and CMV-seronegative. The material sequenced was PBMCs. The chain links TRBV7-8 to TRBJ2-1; TRBD2 aligns across 9 bases. CDR3: CASSFRGLAGLGDRSYNEQFF. The DNA of the CDR3 is TGTGCCAGCAGCTTTCGGGGTCTAGCGGGACTAGGAGACAGGTCCTACAATGAGCAGTTCTTC.